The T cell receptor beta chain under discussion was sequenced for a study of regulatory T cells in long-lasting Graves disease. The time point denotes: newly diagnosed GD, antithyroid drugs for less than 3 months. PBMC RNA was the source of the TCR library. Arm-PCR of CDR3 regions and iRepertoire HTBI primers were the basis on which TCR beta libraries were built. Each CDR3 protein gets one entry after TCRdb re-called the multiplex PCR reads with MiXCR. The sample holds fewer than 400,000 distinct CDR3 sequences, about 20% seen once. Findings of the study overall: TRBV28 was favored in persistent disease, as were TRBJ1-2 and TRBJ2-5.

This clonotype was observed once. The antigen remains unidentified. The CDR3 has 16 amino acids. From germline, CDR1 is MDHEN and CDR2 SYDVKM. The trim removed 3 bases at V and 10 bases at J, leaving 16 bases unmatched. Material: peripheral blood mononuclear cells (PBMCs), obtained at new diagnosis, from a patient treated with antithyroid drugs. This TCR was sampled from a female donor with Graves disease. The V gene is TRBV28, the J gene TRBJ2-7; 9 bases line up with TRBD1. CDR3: CASSLATGTGSTKQYF. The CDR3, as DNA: TGTGCCAGCAGTTTGGCCACCGGGACAGGGTCTACGAAACAGTACTTC.